This TCR beta chain came from a study of radiotherapy plus CTLA-4 blockade in lung cancer. Looking at the study overall: Disease control reached approximately 30%, with objective responses in under 20%. Overall study results and limits: With interferon-beta, early dynamics of blood T cell clones were reported to best predict response. The study found tumor-derived TCR clones expanded in blood after radiotherapy plus ipilimumab.

The CDR3 runs to 13 residues. Trimming at V came to 1 base and at J to 5 bases, leaving 3 bases not matched to a gene. Germline CDR1 is SGHRS and CDR2 is YFSETQ. The study treated chemo-refractory metastatic non-small-cell lung cancer patients with focal radiation plus ipilimumab CTLA-4 blockade. This clone is medium-sized. The antigen is unknown. Using immunoSEQ multiplex PCR, the repertoire was profiled, and TCRdb retains in-frame clones only, with some absent. The data show fewer than 65,000 clones, 75% to 80% seen once. This sequence originates from a human donor with non-small cell lung cancer whose response to radiotherapy plus ipilimumab could not be evaluated. This material consisted of peripheral blood, taken from a patient treated with radiotherapy plus ipilimumab. V and J are TRBV5-1 and TRBJ2-7; 7 bases line up with TRBD2. In DNA, the CDR3 is TGCGCCAGCAGCTTGAGCGGGGACGACGAGCAGTACTTC. Translation: CASSLSGDDEQYF.